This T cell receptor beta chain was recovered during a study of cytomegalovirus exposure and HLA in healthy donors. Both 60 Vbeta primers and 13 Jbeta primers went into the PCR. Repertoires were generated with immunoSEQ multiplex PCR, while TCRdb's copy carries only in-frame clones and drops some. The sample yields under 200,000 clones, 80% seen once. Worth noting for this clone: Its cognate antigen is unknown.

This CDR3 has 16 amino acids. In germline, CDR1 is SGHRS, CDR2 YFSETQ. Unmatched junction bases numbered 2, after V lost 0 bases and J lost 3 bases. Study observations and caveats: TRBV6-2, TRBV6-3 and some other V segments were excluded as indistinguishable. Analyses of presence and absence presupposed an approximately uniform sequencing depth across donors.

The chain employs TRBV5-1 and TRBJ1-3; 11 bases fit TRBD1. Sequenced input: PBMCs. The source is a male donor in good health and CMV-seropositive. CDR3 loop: CASSLGTGGYGNTIYF. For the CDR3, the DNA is TGCGCCAGCAGCTTGGGGACAGGGGGCTATGGAAACACCATATATTTT.